This T cell receptor (beta chain) was obtained from a study of Graves' ophthalmopathy and Graves' hyperthyroidism. This clonotype turned up a few times. CDR1 MNHEY and CDR2 SVGAGI come from the germline V gene. V was clipped by 2 bases and J by 3 bases, with 14 bases between them. The CDR3 runs to 15 residues. Included hyperthyroidism patients were aged 18 to 65 and newly diagnosed (under 2 months' duration). TCR beta CDR3 amplification used RNA transcripts. HTBI primers were used in a first-round RT-PCR, which preceded a second-round multiplex PCR. TCRdb ran MiXCR on the multiplex PCR reads and lists one entry per CDR3 protein. The profile shows 500,000 to 700,000 distinct CDR3 sequences, about 40% of them singletons.

The clonotype comes from an adult man with Graves' hyperthyroidism. The sequenced material came from peripheral blood or thyroid tissue (not recorded which). The rearrangement links TRBV6-5 to TRBJ2-7; D call uncertain. The chain's CDR3 is CASSYGFVGIYEQYF. As DNA, the CDR3 is TGTGCCAGCAGTTACGGCTTCGTGGGGATCTACGAGCAGTACTTC.